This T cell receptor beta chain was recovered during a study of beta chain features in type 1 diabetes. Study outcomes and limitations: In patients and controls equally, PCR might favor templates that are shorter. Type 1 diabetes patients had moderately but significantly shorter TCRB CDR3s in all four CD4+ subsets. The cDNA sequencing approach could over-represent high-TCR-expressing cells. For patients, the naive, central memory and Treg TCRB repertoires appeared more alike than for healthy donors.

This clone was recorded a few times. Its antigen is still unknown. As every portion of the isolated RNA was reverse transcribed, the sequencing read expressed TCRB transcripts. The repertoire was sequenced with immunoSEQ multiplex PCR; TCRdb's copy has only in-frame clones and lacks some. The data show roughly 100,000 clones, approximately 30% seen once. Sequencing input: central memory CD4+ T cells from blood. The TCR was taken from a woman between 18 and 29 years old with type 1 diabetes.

Here the CDR3 DNA reads TGTGCCAACGGGGACAGGAGAGCTTTCTTT. Amino acids: CANGDRRAFF. The chain carries TRBV5-8 and TRBJ1-1; TRBD1 matches at 8 bases. J lost 10 bases, V lost 9 bases, and 5 bases had no gene match. Per the germline V gene, CDR1 is SGHTS and CDR2 is YDEGEE. The CDR3 is 10 residues long.